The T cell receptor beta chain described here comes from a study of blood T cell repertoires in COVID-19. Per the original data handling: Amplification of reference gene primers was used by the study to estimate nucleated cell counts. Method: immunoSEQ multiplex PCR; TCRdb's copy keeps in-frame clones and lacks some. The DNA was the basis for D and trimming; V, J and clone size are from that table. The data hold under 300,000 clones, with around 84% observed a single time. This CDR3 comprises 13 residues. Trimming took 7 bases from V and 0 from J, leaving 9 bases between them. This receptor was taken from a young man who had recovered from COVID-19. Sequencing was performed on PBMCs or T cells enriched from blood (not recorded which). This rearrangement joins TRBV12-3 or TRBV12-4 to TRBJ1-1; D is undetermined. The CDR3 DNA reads TGTGCCAGCACGGTATTAATGAACACTGAAGCTTTCTTT. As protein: CASTVLMNTEAFF.